These 15 T cell receptor beta chains were sequenced from one sample in a study of cytotoxic CD8 clonotypes in ibrutinib-treated CLL. Only in-frame clones appear in the TCRdb table, and some are missing; sequencing was by immunoSEQ multiplex PCR. The data show over 200,000 clones, more than 75% seen once. The sequencing used PBMCs, collected after 12 months of ibrutinib treatment. These receptors were obtained from a human donor with chronic lymphocytic leukemia.

This chain uses TRBV30 with TRBJ2-7; 7 bases match TRBD1. J was trimmed by 5 bases and V by 3 bases; bases with no gene match: 7. This CDR3 region has 13 residues. Germline V gene lookup returns CDR1 GTSNPN and CDR2 SVGIG (reference sequence). The CDR3 is CAWRQGGRNEQYF. The CDR3 DNA sequence: TGTGCCTGGAGACAAGGGGGCAGGAACGAGCAGTACTTC.

This clone appeared a single time. The rearrangement uses TRBV27 and TRBJ2-5; D possibly matches TRBD1 or TRBD2 (5 bases each). V lost 2 bases to trimming and J lost 8 bases, with 6 bases between them. Germline V gives CDR1 MNHEY, CDR2 SMNVEV (reference sequence). CDR3 length equals 11 residues. The CDR3 here is CASSLGTTQYF. For the CDR3, the DNA is TGTGCCAGCAGTTTAGGGACCACCCAGTACTTC.

The chain couples TRBV18 to TRBJ1-6, with a tentative D call TRBD1 (5 bases). Germline lookup yields CDR1 KGHSH and CDR2 LQKENI. V lost 2 bases to trimming and J lost 6 bases, with 14 bases between them. The length of the CDR3 is 16 residues. CDR3 sequence: CASSPVRRRANSPLHF. In DNA form, the CDR3 reads TGTGCCAGCTCACCAGTCCGGCGCAGGGCTAATTCACCCCTCCACTTT.

The gene calls are TRBV18 and TRBJ2-6, with TRBD1 matching over 11 bases. The CDR3 totals 17 residues. CDR1 is KGHSH, CDR2 LQKENI, per germline. Trimming removed 3 bases from V and 2 bases from J; junction bases left unmatched: 3. DNA for the CDR3: TGTGCCAGCTCACCGAGGACAGGGGGCCCTGGGGCCAACGTCCTGACTTTC. Translated, it gives CASSPRTGGPGANVLTF. Looking up the rest from reference TRBV18 and TRBJ2-6 gives the full variable domain: NAGVMQNPRHLVRRRGQEARLRCSPMKGHSHVYWYRQLPEEGLKFMVYLQKENIIDESGMPKERFSAEFPKEGPSILRIQQVVRGDSAAYFCASSPRTGGPGANVLTFGAGSRLTVL.

This clone occurred a few times. The chain combines TRBV10-3 with TRBJ2-3; D is unresolved. Germline V gene data show CDR1 as ENHRY and CDR2 as SYGVKD. V was cut by 9 bases and J by 6 bases, with 10 bases left in between. The CDR3 totals 11 residues. CDR3: CAIRIGDTQYF. The CDR3 DNA sequence: TGTGCCATACGGATTGGGGATACGCAGTATTTT.

The chain links TRBV10-2 to TRBJ2-7, with TRBD1 matching over 9 bases. V shed 3 bases, J shed 1 base, and the junction held 7 bases outside the gene matches. CDR1 is WSHSY and CDR2 is SAAADI in the germline V gene. This CDR3 region has 16 residues. The CDR3 sequence: CASSELPGTGSYEQYF. The CDR3 DNA follows: TGCGCCAGCAGTGAACTCCCCGGGACAGGGTCCTACGAGCAGTACTTC.

This clone is judged large. The rearrangement joins TRBV6-4 to TRBJ2-7; D call uncertain. From germline, CDR1 is MRHNA and CDR2 SNTAGT. V was trimmed by 5 bases and J by 4 bases, leaving 6 bases between them. This CDR3 is 11 amino acids long. For the CDR3, the DNA is TGTGCCAGCAGTCCTAGATACGAGCAGTACTTC. It yields the protein CASSPRYEQYF.

The V and J genes are TRBV2 and TRBJ2-7, with 9 nucleotides matching TRBD1. Per germline, CDR1 SNHLY and CDR2 FYNNEI. V shed 3 bases, J shed 3 bases, and the junction held 3 bases outside the gene matches. This CDR3 spans 14 amino acids. The CDR3 sequence: CASSEGQGRYEQYF. The CDR3 region has the DNA TGTGCCAGCAGTGAGGGACAGGGCCGCTACGAGCAGTACTTC.

This clone was seen a handful of times. The chain is built from TRBV10-2 and TRBJ1-4; D is undetermined. The ends were cut back, 5 bases at V and 3 bases at J, with 4 bases in the middle. The CDR3 contains 12 residues. Germline V gene data show CDR1 as WSHSY and CDR2 as SAAADI. The CDR3 loop is CASSSPNEKLFF. DNA for the CDR3: TGCGCCAGCAGTTCCCCTAATGAAAAACTGTTTTTT.

J is TRBJ1-6 and V is TRBV25-1, with a possible D match to TRBD1 (6 bases). CDR1 and CDR2 from the germline V gene are MGHDK and SYGVNS. The CDR3 totals 16 residues. Trimming stripped 5 bases from V and 1 base from J, with 12 bases between. The CDR3 region is CASSPQGRSYNSPLHF. The CDR3 nucleotides read TGTGCCAGCAGTCCACAGGGAAGGTCCTATAATTCACCCCTCCACTTT. The variable domain in full, with the rest retrieved from reference TRBV25-1 and TRBJ1-6, is EADIYQTPRYLVIGTGKKITLECSQTMGHDKMYWYQQDPGMELHLIHYSYGVNSTEKGDLSSESTVSRIRTEHFPLTLESARPSHTSQYLCASSPQGRSYNSPLHFGNGTRLTVT.

The chain has TRBV6-5 and TRBJ1-4; 10 positions agree with TRBD1. Germline CDR1 MNHEY, CDR2 SVGAGI. The CDR3 contains 15 residues. The junction had 8 bases not matched to a gene; V was cut back by 6 bases and J by 7 bases. The chain's CDR3 is CASRRTGQGFEKLFF. Written as DNA, the CDR3 is TGTGCCAGCAGACGTACGGGACAGGGGTTTGAAAAACTGTTTTTT.

V usage is TRBV27 and J usage is TRBJ2-5; possible D gene TRBD1, 5 bases. Between the trimmed V and J ends, which lost 3 bases and 0 bases, there was a span of 11 bases. The CDR3 consists of 15 residues. CDR1 and CDR2 (germline): MNHEY, SMNVEV (reference sequence). The CDR3 spells CASSFSDRYQETQYF. The CDR3 nucleotides are TGTGCCAGCAGTTTCTCAGACAGATACCAAGAGACCCAGTACTTC.

This clone was seen only a few times. The chain employs TRBV9 and TRBJ2-1; 9 bases align to TRBD2. Germline lookup yields CDR1 SGDLS and CDR2 YYNGEE. J gave up 6 bases and V 0 bases, and 7 bases lay outside the gene matches. The CDR3 spans 16 residues. CDR3 sequence: CASSVGSGRYPNEQFF. Here the CDR3 DNA reads TGTGCCAGCAGCGTAGGTAGCGGGAGATACCCCAATGAGCAGTTCTTC.

The chain combines TRBV5-4 with TRBJ2-3; the D gene could be TRBD1 or TRBD2 (5 bases each). The CDR3 runs to 12 residues. The V end was cut by 2 bases, the J end by 10 bases, with 11 bases between. Germline V gene lookup returns CDR1 SGHNT and CDR2 YYREEE (reference sequence). This CDR3 reads CASSLVGVPQYF. The DNA of the CDR3 is TGTGCCAGCAGCTTAGTGGGGGTTCCGCAGTATTTT.

The chain combines TRBV9 with TRBJ2-7, with D possibly TRBD2 on 6 matching bases. The V and J ends lost 4 bases and 3 bases respectively, with 17 bases between them. Germline V lookup: CDR1 SGDLS, CDR2 YYNGEE. CDR3 length: 15 residues. In DNA form, the CDR3 reads TGTGCCAGCAGCCTGAGAGGTGGGAGGAACTACGAGCAGTACTTC. It translates to CASSLRGGRNYEQYF.